The 19 T cell receptor beta chains below come from one sample, sequenced in a study of CD8 T cells in Susac syndrome. After extraction with the RNeasy kit, 0.5 to 1 ug of the RNA was reverse transcribed using random hexamers. TCRdb itself ran the immunoSEQ multiplex PCR reads through MiXCR, one entry per CDR3 protein. The profile shows under 90,000 distinct CDR3 sequences, approximately 94% of them singletons. The sample comprised CD4+ T cells from PBMCs. These receptors came from a human donor with Susac syndrome.

This chain connects TRBV2 to TRBJ1-2, with 7 bases identical to TRBD1. Germline V gives CDR1 SNHLY, CDR2 FYNNEI. CDR3 length: 13 residues. The ends lost 7 bases at V and 8 bases at J; junction bases unmatched: 10. In nucleotides, the CDR3 is TGTGCCAGCAAGGGAGACAGGGCGTTAGGCTACACCTTC. Its protein is CASKGDRALGYTF.

The DNA of the CDR3 is TGTGCCAGCAGTTATGGACAGTCTCCCGGGGAGCTGTTTTTT. As protein: CASSYGQSPGELFF. The rearrangement links TRBV27 to TRBJ2-2; tentatively, D is TRBD1 (6 bases). This CDR3 is 14 amino acids long. From germline, CDR1 is MNHEY and CDR2 SMNVEV (reference sequence). V was pared by 4 bases and J by 6 bases, with 12 bases between.

This rearrangement joins TRBV10-3 to TRBJ2-7; D gene uncertain. CDR1 and CDR2 (germline): ENHRY, SYGVKD. V dropped 2 bases and J dropped 1 base, with 6 bases sitting between them. This CDR3 spans 13 amino acids. The CDR3 bases are TGTGCCATCAGTGAGGGCACATCCTACGAGCAGTACTTC. Translation gives CAISEGTSYEQYF.

The chain uses TRBV5-1 and TRBJ2-7; weak D call: TRBD1 (5 bases). The V and J ends lost 4 bases and 4 bases respectively, with 24 bases between them. Germline lookup yields CDR1 SGHRS and CDR2 YFSETQ. The length of the CDR3 is 17 residues. Written as DNA, the CDR3 is TGCGCCAGCAGCCCCGCAGGGCAGACCCGACGGAGTTACGAGCAGTACTTC. It specifies CASSPAGQTRRSYEQYF.

The rearrangement joins TRBV6-1 to TRBJ1-2, with D unresolved. The CDR3 extends over 13 amino acids. The V end was cut by 3 bases, the J end by 0 bases, with 5 bases between. Germline assignment: CDR1 MNHNS and CDR2 SASEGT. The CDR3 DNA reads as TGTGCCAGCAGTGAGACCACTAACTATGGCTACACCTTC. Translating gives CASSETTNYGYTF.

V and J are TRBV7-2 and TRBJ1-4; TRBD1 matches at 7 bases. This CDR3 is built from 15 residues. V shed 4 bases, J shed 8 bases, and the junction held 10 bases outside the gene matches. CDR1 is SGHTA and CDR2 is FQGNSA in the germline V gene. In nucleotides, the CDR3 is TGTGCCAGCAGCTCGGGGGCAGGGGGTGGCGAAAAACTGTTTTTT. This sequence encodes CASSSGAGGGEKLFF.

V gene TRBV7-2 combines with J gene TRBJ2-1, with D possibly being TRBD1 (5 bases). V dropped 9 bases and J dropped 7 bases, with 19 bases sitting between them. Per the germline V gene, CDR1 is SGHTA and CDR2 is FQGNSA. There are 14 residues in the CDR3. CDR3 sequence reads: CASLQGPGSNEQFF. The CDR3 DNA sequence: TGTGCCAGTCTTCAGGGTCCCGGTTCGAATGAGCAGTTCTTC.

The sample holds a few counts of this clonotype. The chain links TRBV7-2 to TRBJ1-2, with D perhaps matching TRBD1 (6 bases). Looked up from germline, CDR1 is SGHTA and CDR2 is FQGNSA. The CDR3 loop spans 13 amino acids. The V end lost 6 bases, the J end lost 7 bases, and 15 bases lay between the germline ends. CDR3 DNA sequence: TGTGCCAGCAGTCCGGGACAAGGTTTTGGCTACACCTTC. It is translated as CASSPGQGFGYTF.

The rearrangement links TRBV2 to TRBJ2-1, with 8 nucleotides matching TRBD1. The CDR3 consists of 16 residues. J gave up 4 bases and V 5 bases, and 10 bases lay outside the gene matches. CDR1 SNHLY and CDR2 FYNNEI come from the germline V gene. As DNA, the CDR3 is TGTGCCAGCAGTTTAATTGGACAGGGTTATTACAATGAGCAGTTCTTC. Protein sequence: CASSLIGQGYYNEQFF.

The chain combines TRBV14 with TRBJ2-2, with D uncertain. V lost 3 bases and J lost 9, with 17 bases in between. CDR3 size: 15 residues. In germline, CDR1 is SGHDN, CDR2 FVKESK. CDR3 sequence (DNA): TGTGCCAGCAGCCAGAGGCTGGGTTCCAACTGGGAGCTGTTTTTT. Protein product: CASSQRLGSNWELFF. Supplemented by reference TRBV14 and TRBJ2-2, the full variable domain reads EAGVTQFPSHSVIEKGQTVTLRCDPISGHDNLYWYRRVMGKEIKFLLHFVKESKQDESGMPNNRFLAERTGGTYSTLKVQPAELEDSGVYFCASSQRLGSNWELFFGEGSRLTVL.

This sequence joins TRBV20-1 and TRBJ2-7; 8 bases fit TRBD1. The trim removed 6 bases at V and 2 bases at J, leaving 3 bases unmatched. This CDR3 is built from 12 residues. The germline V gene encodes CDR1 DFQATT and CDR2 SNEGSKA (reference sequence). The CDR3 protein is CSAQGQAYEQYF. Here the CDR3 DNA reads TGCAGTGCCCAGGGACAGGCCTACGAGCAGTACTTC.

The sample holds one count of this clonotype. This chain links TRBV4-2 with TRBJ2-5; TRBD2 matches at 12 bases. The V segment lost 4 bases and the J segment 5 bases; nucleotides outside the gene matches: 8. The CDR3 consists of 16 residues. CDR1 is LGHNA, CDR2 YNFKEQ, per germline. In DNA form, the CDR3 reads TGTGCCAGCAGCCGCCGAGGACTAGCGGGAATGGAGACCCAGTACTTC. Protein product: CASSRRGLAGMETQYF.

The rearrangement links TRBV2 to TRBJ2-1, with D tentatively TRBD1 (6 bases). The CDR3 has 14 residues. V lost 10 bases and J 0 bases, leaving 13 bases between the germline ends. In germline, CDR1 is SNHLY, CDR2 FYNNEI. This chain's CDR3 is CATKGGSSYNEQFF. In nucleotides, the CDR3 is TGTGCCACCAAAGGGGGTAGCTCCTACAATGAGCAGTTCTTC.

The chain joins TRBV7-2 to TRBJ2-7, with 8 bases aligning to TRBD2. Germline-derived CDR1 and CDR2 are SGHTA and FQGNSA. The CDR3 is 14 residues long. The V and J ends lost 5 bases and 4 bases, in that order; junction bases with no gene match: 7. The CDR3 bases are TGTGCCAGCAGCCCCGGACTAGCCGTTTACGAGCAGTACTTC. It codes for CASSPGLAVYEQYF.

The chain combines TRBV27 with TRBJ1-5; D gene uncertain. This CDR3 is built from 12 residues. V lost 2 bases to trimming and J lost 15 bases, with 14 bases between them. CDR1 MNHEY and CDR2 SMNVEV come from the germline V gene (reference sequence). CDR3 sequence (DNA): TGTGCCAGCAGTTTAATATGGGTGGAGGGGCATTTT. Residues: CASSLIWVEGHF.

This chain's CDR3 is CASRGPGTDTQYF. CDR3 coding DNA: TGTGCCAGCAGAGGCCCCGGCACAGATACGCAGTATTTT. The V call is TRBV6-2 or TRBV6-3, the J call TRBJ2-3; D remains ambiguous. Germline V CDR1 and CDR2: MNHEY, SVGEGT. The CDR3 has 13 amino acids. V was shortened by 6 bases and J by 1 base, with 8 bases between the two germline ends.

V and J are TRBV5-4 and TRBJ2-3, with TRBD2 matching over 12 bases. The CDR3 is 16 residues long. The germline V gene encodes CDR1 SGHNT and CDR2 YYREEE (reference sequence). V was clipped by 6 bases and J by 4 bases; unmatched bases: 9. As DNA, the CDR3 is TGTGCCAGCACCCTAAGACTAGCGGGGGTGGCAGATACGCAGTATTTT. Translated: CASTLRLAGVADTQYF.

The CDR3, as DNA: TGTGCCTGGAGATCGGGACAGCACACCGGGGAGCTGTTTTTT. It translates to CAWRSGQHTGELFF. J is TRBJ2-2 and V is TRBV30; 7 positions agree with TRBD1. V gave up 3 bases and J gave up 3 bases; unmatched junction bases: 4. This CDR3 is 14 amino acids long. Germline lookup yields CDR1 GTSNPN and CDR2 SVGIG (reference sequence).

This chain links TRBV7-2 with TRBJ2-1; 13 nucleotides align to TRBD2. The CDR3 extends over 16 amino acids. The V gene end was trimmed by 5 bases and the J gene end by 5 bases; junction bases not matched to a gene: 6. The V gene's germline CDR1 is SGHTA and CDR2 FQGNSA. In nucleotides, the CDR3 is TGTGCCAGCAGCCCGATGGGACTAGCGGGAAACAATGAGCAGTTCTTC. Encoded protein: CASSPMGLAGNNEQFF.